This T cell receptor (beta chain) was recorded in a study of T cell responses to AZD1222 COVID-19 vaccine. Data came from immunoSEQ multiplex PCR; TCRdb stores just in-frame clones and leaves some out. This sample yields more than 95,000 clones, of which about 91% are seen a single time; about two fifths belongs to the top ten. Second-dose timings of about 4 or about 12 weeks were pooled. A word on this clone: Its antigen remains unidentified.

General study findings and limits: Every sample of the repertoires postdated the peak T cell response. Clonal diversity may have been underestimated, and the donors were mostly white British, with more females than males. Spike-specific TCR breadth and depth went up after people got two AZD1222 doses.

This clonotype originated in an adult who received the AZD1222 COVID-19 vaccine. The sample was peripheral blood, taken 28 days after the second AZD1222 dose.

CDR3 protein: CASSSTQGPGETQYF. In DNA form, the CDR3 reads TGTGCCAGCAGCTCCACACAGGGGCCGGGGGAGACCCAGTACTTC. This chain links TRBV7-3 with TRBJ2-5; 7 bases agree with TRBD1. CDR3 length: 15 residues. Looked up from germline, CDR1 is SGHTA and CDR2 is FQGTGA. Losses at the gene ends were 4 bases for V and 5 bases for J; bases not matched to a gene: 10.